These 31 T cell receptor beta chains share one sample of origin, sequenced in a study of T cell responses to AZD1222 COVID-19 vaccine. Repertoires were generated with immunoSEQ multiplex PCR, while TCRdb's copy carries only in-frame clones and drops some. The table lists some 150,000 clones, 91% of them singletons, with under 5.5% in the top ten. The source was peripheral blood, collected on day 0 of AZD1222 vaccination. The origin of the receptors is an adult in good health.

The V and J genes are TRBV7-3 and TRBJ2-1; tentatively, D is TRBD2 (6 bases). Germline CDR1 SGHTA, CDR2 FQGTGA. The V and J ends lost 11 bases and 0 bases respectively, with 17 bases between them. The CDR3 is made up of 15 amino acids. In DNA, the CDR3 is TGTGCCCCCCCCACGGGGGACTGCTCCTACAATGAGCAGTTCTTC. Its protein is CAPPTGDCSYNEQFF.

This chain uses TRBV6-5 with TRBJ1-3; D ambiguous. The CDR3 spans 14 residues. Germline lookup yields CDR1 MNHEY and CDR2 SVGAGI. Trimming cost V 6 bases and J 0 bases, with 9 bases left between them. The CDR3 region has the DNA TGTGCCAGCAGAGAGGGAAACTCTGGAAACACCATATATTTT. This codes for CASREGNSGNTIYF.

The J gene is TRBJ2-7, the V gene TRBV19; 7 positions match TRBD2. V lost 6 bases to trimming and J lost 3 bases; unmatched junction nucleotides: 5. Germline assignment: CDR1 LNHDA and CDR2 SQIVND (reference sequence). The CDR3 covers 13 residues. The CDR3 loop is CASSPGTIYEQYF. In nucleotides, the CDR3 is TGTGCCAGTAGCCCCGGGACTATCTACGAGCAGTACTTC.

A single count supports this clone. This rearrangement joins TRBV9 to TRBJ2-4; D might be TRBD1 (6 bases). This CDR3 region has 13 residues. Per germline, CDR1 SGDLS and CDR2 YYNGEE. V gave up 4 bases and J gave up 15 bases, with 20 bases separating them. The chain's CDR3 is CASSPQDRPELYF. For the CDR3, the DNA is TGTGCCAGCAGCCCCCAGGACAGACCCGAGCTGTACTTC.

The genes are TRBV29-1 and TRBJ2-1; D is uncertain. The V gene's germline CDR1 is SQVTM and CDR2 ANQGSEA. V was cut by 6 bases and J by 1 base, with 16 bases left in between. The CDR3 has 15 residues. CDR3 sequence (DNA): TGCAGCGTCCACGACGTGTTACAATCCTACAATGAGCAGTTCTTC. Translation gives CSVHDVLQSYNEQFF.

This clone showed up just a few times. The rearrangement uses TRBV24-1 and TRBJ2-6; the match to TRBD2 covers 15 bases. V dropped 4 bases and J dropped 2; count of bases not matched to a gene: 2. CDR1 and CDR2 from the germline V gene are KGHDR and SFDVKD. The CDR3 is 18 residues long. The CDR3 here is CATSERTSGRAGANVLTF. The CDR3 DNA is TGTGCCACCAGTGAAAGGACTAGCGGGAGGGCTGGGGCCAACGTCCTGACTTTC.

V and J are TRBV21-1 and TRBJ1-2; TRBD1, the table's D call, lacks a check against the DNA. TRBV21-1 is tagged as a pseudogene. This CDR3 contains 21 residues. This CDR3 is CASSKFPPHGQGAPSNYGYTF. CDR3 in DNA: TGTGCCAGCAGCAAATTCCCTCCCCACGGACAGGGGGCTCCGTCTAACTATGGCTACACCTTC.

The chain links TRBV20-1 to TRBJ2-2; D not certain. The CDR3 has 14 amino acids. V was trimmed by 3 bases and J by 0 bases, leaving 8 bases between them. The germline CDR1 and CDR2 sequences are DFQATT and SNEGSKA (reference sequence). CDR3 bases: TGCAGTGCTAGTCGGGTCGCGAACACCGGGGAGCTGTTTTTT. It encodes CSASRVANTGELFF.

V and J are TRBV5-6 and TRBJ1-5; TRBD1 agrees at 7 bases. Germline CDR1 reads SGHDT; CDR2 reads YYEEEE. This CDR3 comprises 15 residues. V shed 5 bases, J shed 9 bases, and the junction held 14 bases outside the gene matches. The CDR3 reads CASSSRGQLNRPQHF. In DNA, the CDR3 is TGTGCCAGCAGTTCCCGGGGACAGCTAAATAGGCCCCAGCATTTT.

This clone was recorded a few times. This rearrangement joins TRBV5-4 to TRBJ2-1, with 9 bases that match TRBD2. The CDR3 spans 15 residues. The J segment lost 5 bases and the V segment lost 2 bases, leaving 5 bases of the junction unmatched. Germline V gives CDR1 SGHNT, CDR2 YYREEE (reference sequence). CDR3 nucleotides: TGTGCCAGCAGCTTTCGTACTAGCGGGCACAATGAGCAGTTCTTC. Protein: CASSFRTSGHNEQFF.

The rearrangement joins TRBV19 to TRBJ1-5, with 8 bases fitting TRBD1. The CDR3 is 17 residues long. The ends lost 3 bases at V and 7 bases at J; junction bases unmatched: 14. The V gene's germline CDR1 is LNHDA and CDR2 SQIVND (reference sequence). The CDR3 is CASSIGVGQGGRQPQHF. In nucleotides, the CDR3 is TGTGCCAGTAGTATCGGTGTAGGACAGGGAGGCAGGCAGCCCCAGCATTTT.

The gene calls are TRBV7-8 and TRBJ1-2; TRBD1 matches 7 bases. This CDR3 comprises 16 residues. The germline gives CDR1 SGHVS, CDR2 FQNEAQ. V shed 5 bases and J 3 bases; nucleotides not matched to a gene: 12. The CDR3 sequence: CASSPRLRGGDYGYTF. For the CDR3, the DNA is TGTGCCAGCAGCCCACGATTGAGAGGGGGCGACTATGGCTACACCTTC.

The gene calls are TRBV19 and TRBJ1-5; D perhaps matches TRBD1 (6 bases). CDR1 and CDR2 from the germline V gene are LNHDA and SQIVND (reference sequence). Trimming removed 6 bases from V and 4 bases from J, with 7 bases in between. This CDR3 is built from 12 residues. This CDR3 is CASSQGNQPQHF. CDR3 nucleotides: TGTGCCAGTAGCCAGGGGAATCAGCCCCAGCATTTT.

This sequence joins TRBV7-6 and TRBJ2-1; 7 bases match TRBD2. V was pared by 5 bases and J by 4 bases, with 2 bases of the junction left unmatched. Germline V gene data show CDR1 as SGHVS and CDR2 as FNYEAQ. This CDR3 spans 13 amino acids. CDR3 loop: CASSRREYNEQFF. CDR3 sequence (DNA): TGTGCCAGCAGCCGGCGGGAGTACAATGAGCAGTTCTTC.

This chain joins TRBV4-1 and TRBJ2-1; TRBD2 matches at 10 bases. V dropped 4 bases and J dropped 7; count of bases not matched to a gene: 10. Germline V CDR1 and CDR2: MGHRA, YSYEKL. The CDR3 is made up of 16 amino acids. The CDR3 protein is CASSLAVLAGANEQFF. The CDR3 coding sequence is TGCGCCAGCAGCCTAGCCGTCCTAGCGGGAGCGAATGAGCAGTTCTTC.

V is TRBV5-1 and J is TRBJ2-1; 14 bases are a match to TRBD2. Trimming removed 0 bases from V and 6 bases from J; junction bases left unmatched: 8. This CDR3 is 18 amino acids long. Germline CDR1 is SGHRS and CDR2 is YFSETQ. CDR3 bases: TGCGCCAGCAGCTTGGAAACCCAGGGACTAGCGGGAGCCAATGAGCAGTTCTTC. This gives the protein CASSLETQGLAGANEQFF.

The chain employs TRBV28 and TRBJ1-4; perhaps TRBD1 as D (5 bases). CDR3 size: 16 residues. CDR1 is MDHEN and CDR2 is SYDVKM in the germline V gene. The ends were cut back, 5 bases at V and 7 bases at J, with 20 bases in the middle. This CDR3 is CASSQRQLFGGEKLFF. DNA for the CDR3: TGTGCCAGCAGTCAAAGACAGTTATTTGGCGGTGAAAAACTGTTTTTT.

The rearrangement uses TRBV12-3 or TRBV12-4 and TRBJ1-5; possibly TRBD1 for D (6 bases). Trimming pared 2 bases from V and 7 bases from J, leaving 9 bases between. CDR3 length equals 13 residues. CDR3 sequence reads: CASSLRGGQPQHF. The CDR3 bases are TGTGCCAGCAGTTTAAGAGGGGGGCAGCCCCAGCATTTT.

This chain connects TRBV19 to TRBJ2-5, with TRBD2 identical over 14 bases. The CDR3 has 18 residues. V was clipped by 1 base and J by 3 bases; unmatched bases: 7. Germline CDR1 is LNHDA and CDR2 is SQIVND (reference sequence). The CDR3 loop is CASSIGLGLAGGKETQYF. For the CDR3, the DNA is TGTGCCAGTAGTATAGGGCTAGGACTAGCGGGAGGAAAAGAGACCCAGTACTTC.

DNA of the CDR3: TGTGCCAGCGGAGAGGGGGAAGCCTACGAGCAGTACTTC. Amino acid sequence: CASGEGEAYEQYF. V and J are TRBV19 and TRBJ2-7; D might be TRBD1 (6 bases). In germline, CDR1 is LNHDA, CDR2 SQIVND (reference sequence). The CDR3 runs 13 residues. The V end lost 9 bases, the J end lost 2 bases, and 14 bases lay between the germline ends.

The V gene is TRBV14, the J gene TRBJ2-7; D is tentatively TRBD1 or TRBD2 (5 bases each). This CDR3 comprises 15 residues. V was clipped by 4 bases and J by 4 bases, with 17 bases between them. CDR1 is SGHDN, CDR2 FVKESK, per germline. This CDR3 is CASSPGSNQRYEQYF. CDR3 DNA sequence: TGTGCCAGCAGCCCAGGGAGTAATCAACGGTACGAGCAGTACTTC.

The chain recombines TRBV9 with TRBJ2-2; D ambiguous. The germline V gene has CDR1 SGDLS and CDR2 YYNGEE. Trimming pared 2 bases from V and 4 bases from J, leaving 9 bases between. The CDR3 covers 14 residues. The CDR3 coding sequence is TGTGCCAGCAGCGTGTCCCTACCCACCGGGGAGCTGTTTTTT. Translated, it gives CASSVSLPTGELFF.

This rearrangement joins TRBV18 to TRBJ2-7, with TRBD2 matching over 12 bases. The CDR3 is 15 residues long. J gave up 3 bases and V 3 bases, and 3 bases lay outside the gene matches. Germline V CDR1 and CDR2: KGHSH, LQKENI. CDR3 residues: CASSPTSGSGYEQYF. CDR3 bases: TGTGCCAGCTCACCGACTAGCGGGAGTGGCTACGAGCAGTACTTC.

The chain uses TRBV12-3 or TRBV12-4 and TRBJ1-6; D possibly corresponds to TRBD1 (5 bases). The CDR3 spans 13 residues. V was clipped by 6 bases and J by 7 bases, with 10 bases between them. The CDR3 here is CASSGHPNSPLHF. The CDR3 nucleotides read TGTGCCAGCAGCGGACACCCAAATTCACCCCTCCACTTT.

V gene TRBV4-3 combines with J gene TRBJ1-4; 9 bases are shared with TRBD1. Germline assignment: CDR1 LGHNA and CDR2 YSLEER. V was clipped by 3 bases and J by 1 base; unmatched bases: 6. This CDR3 is built from 17 residues. The CDR3: CASSHHGTGITNEKLFF. The CDR3 coding sequence is TGCGCCAGCAGCCATCACGGGACAGGGATAACTAATGAAAAACTGTTTTTT.

This clone has a single count. The V and J genes are TRBV28 and TRBJ1-2; unclear D gene. CDR3 length: 14 residues. Germline V lookup: CDR1 MDHEN, CDR2 SYDVKM. V was cut by 5 bases and J by 8 bases, with 18 bases left in between. This CDR3 is CASSTDPGLRGYTF. The CDR3 DNA reads TGTGCCAGCAGTACGGACCCTGGTCTTCGGGGCTACACCTTC.

The chain joins TRBV10-3 to TRBJ1-6; D perhaps matches TRBD1 (5 bases). The CDR3 totals 15 residues. V was shortened by 4 bases and J by 7 bases, with 14 bases between the two germline ends. Germline V gene sequence: CDR1 ENHRY, CDR2 SYGVKD. The CDR3 sequence is CAISGSRQKNSPLHF. CDR3 nucleotides: TGTGCCATCAGTGGATCCCGACAGAAAAATTCACCCCTCCACTTT.

This rearrangement joins TRBV7-2 to TRBJ1-3; D remains unclear. The ends were cut back, 4 bases at V and 0 bases at J, with 10 bases in the middle. The CDR3 totals 15 residues. Germline V gene lookup returns CDR1 SGHTA and CDR2 FQGNSA. CDR3 sequence: CASSSSPGSGNTIYF. The CDR3 nucleotides read TGTGCCAGCAGCTCCTCCCCGGGCTCTGGAAACACCATATATTTT.

V and J are TRBV4-3 and TRBJ2-1, with no clear D. V lost 0 bases and J lost 7, with 10 bases in between. Germline lookup yields CDR1 LGHNA and CDR2 YSLEER. CDR3 length: 14 amino acids. DNA for the CDR3: TGCGCCAGCAGCCAAGACAGGCAGGCGAATGAGCAGTTCTTC. It encodes CASSQDRQANEQFF.

This chain joins TRBV7-8 and TRBJ1-1, with a weak D call TRBD1 (5 bases). Deletions cut 6 bases from V and 1 base from J, with 15 bases between. CDR3 length: 15 residues. The germline CDR1 and CDR2 sequences are SGHVS and FQNEAQ. This chain's CDR3 is CASSNTGRSNTEAFF. The CDR3 coding sequence is TGTGCCAGCAGTAATACGGGACGGTCGAACACTGAAGCTTTCTTT.

V gene TRBV19 combines with J gene TRBJ1-5, with TRBD1 matching 7 bases. This CDR3 has 15 amino acids. Germline lookup yields CDR1 LNHDA and CDR2 SQIVND (reference sequence). Losses at the gene ends were 4 bases for V and 5 bases for J; bases not matched to a gene: 8. CDR3 DNA: TGTGCCAGTAGTACAACCCAGGGGGGGTATCAGCCCCAGCATTTT. It is translated as CASSTTQGGYQPQHF.